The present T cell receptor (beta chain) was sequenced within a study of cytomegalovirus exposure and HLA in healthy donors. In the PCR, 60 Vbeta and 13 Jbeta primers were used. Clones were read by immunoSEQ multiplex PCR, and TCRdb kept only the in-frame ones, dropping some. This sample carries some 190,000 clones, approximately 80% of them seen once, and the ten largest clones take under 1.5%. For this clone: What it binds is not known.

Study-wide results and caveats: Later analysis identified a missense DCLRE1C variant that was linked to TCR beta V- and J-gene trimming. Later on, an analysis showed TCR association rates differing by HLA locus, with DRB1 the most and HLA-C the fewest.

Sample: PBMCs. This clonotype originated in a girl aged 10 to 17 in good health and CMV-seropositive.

CDR3 loop: CASSLDASGGLEQYF. The CDR3 DNA sequence: TGTGCCAGCAGCTTAGATGCTAGCGGGGGCCTCGAGCAGTACTTC. The V and J genes are TRBV11-2 and TRBJ2-7; 10 bases are shared with TRBD2. There are 15 residues in the CDR3. V lost 0 bases to trimming and J lost 6 bases; unmatched junction nucleotides: 5. Germline values: CDR1 SGHAT, CDR2 FQNNGV.